Listed below are T cell receptor beta chains from one sample, sequenced in a study of blood T cell repertoires in COVID-19. Here immunoSEQ multiplex PCR was the method, and the copy in TCRdb shows in-frame clones only, minus some. The sample lists 200,000 to 250,000 clones, roughly four fifths occurring once. The sequencing sample was made of peripheral blood. These receptors all come from a woman in her sixties or seventies with COVID-19, enrolled during active disease. The CDR3 runs from the conserved cysteine through the conserved F or W. Fields, in order: V gene, CDR3 length, J gene, clone size, D gene, CDR3 protein, CDR3 DNA. The D gene is left open where the match is weak. The size field is filled for only some rows; it gives once, few, many or a size class.

TRBV7-9	17	TRBJ2-7	NA	TRBD1	CASSSKPTGTGFGEQYF	TGTGCCAGCAGCTCAAAACCAACCGGGACAGGGTTTGGGGAGCAGTACTTC
TRBV20-1	14	TRBJ2-7	NA	TRBD1	CSASREDRGYEQYF	TGCAGTGCTAGTAGAGAGGACAGGGGCTACGAGCAGTACTTC
TRBV9	12	TRBJ2-7	once	TRBD1	CASSSGGGEQYF	TGTGCCAGCAGTTCAGGGGGCGGCGAGCAGTACTTC
TRBV18	15	TRBJ2-5	NA	TRBD2	CASSPPASGQETQYF	TGTGCCAGCTCACCACCGGCTAGCGGACAAGAGACCCAGTACTTC
TRBV4-2	15	TRBJ1-2	NA	TRBD1	CASSQTLTGGDGYTF	TGTGCCAGCAGCCAAACTTTGACAGGGGGCGACGGCTACACCTTC
TRBV7-8	15	TRBJ2-2	NA	NA	CASSSLSSGTGELFF	TGTGCCAGCAGCTCTCTTAGTTCCGGCACCGGGGAGCTGTTTTTT
TRBV3-1/TRBV3-2	15	TRBJ1-6	NA	NA	CASSLRGGYNSPLHF	TGTGCCAGCAGCCTTAGAGGGGGCTATAATTCACCCCTCCACTTT
TRBV2	14	TRBJ1-5	NA	NA	CASSFRGGDQPQHF	TGTGCCAGCAGTTTCAGGGGCGGCGATCAGCCCCAGCATTTT
TRBV30	15	TRBJ1-2	NA	NA	CAWISLGGEHYGYTF	TGTGCCTGGATCTCACTAGGGGGGGAGCACTATGGCTACACCTTC
TRBV18	13	TRBJ2-5	NA	NA	CASSPSLQETQYF	TGTGCCAGCTCACCATCTCTCCAAGAGACCCAGTACTTC
TRBV7-6	14	TRBJ2-7	NA	TRBD2	CASSSGLAVYEQYF	TGTGCCAGCAGCTCGGGACTAGCAGTGTACGAGCAGTACTTC
TRBV7-3	15	TRBJ2-3	NA	NA	CASSPTDEFTDTQYF	TGTGCCAGCAGCCCCACAGACGAATTCACAGATACGCAGTATTTT
TRBV30	15	TRBJ1-6	NA	NA	CAWSRPGSYNSPLHF	TGTGCCTGGAGCCGGCCGGGTTCCTATAATTCACCCCTCCACTTT
TRBV2	14	TRBJ2-3	once	NA	CASIAGLPTDTQYF	TGTGCCAGCATCGCGGGCTTACCCACAGATACGCAGTATTTT
TRBV10-3	15	TRBJ2-3	NA	NA	CAISESQGSTDTQYF	TGTGCCATCAGTGAGTCTCAGGGAAGCACAGATACGCAGTATTTT
TRBV6-2/TRBV6-3	14	TRBJ1-5	many	TRBD1	CASSNRGVNQPQHF	TGTGCCAGCAGCAACAGGGGGGTCAATCAGCCCCAGCATTTT
TRBV7-8	15	TRBJ1-3	NA	NA	CASSLAEGGRNTIYF	TGTGCCAGCAGCTTAGCGGAGGGTGGGCGGAACACCATATATTTT
TRBV5-4	14	TRBJ2-5	NA	NA	CASSKDSRQETQYF	TGTGCCAGCAGTAAGGACAGCCGCCAAGAGACCCAGTACTTC
TRBV9	14	TRBJ1-1	NA	NA	CASSPRTANTEAFF	TGTGCCAGCAGCCCACGGACAGCGAACACTGAAGCTTTCTTT
TRBV21-1	8	TRBJ1-1	NA	NA	CASQKAFF	TGTGCCAGTCAGAAAGCTTTCTTT
TRBV5-6	13	TRBJ2-3	NA	NA	CASSLSYTDTQYF	TGTGCCAGCAGCTTGAGCTACACAGATACGCAGTATTTT
TRBV5-1	15	TRBJ1-1	NA	TRBD1	CASSLGRQGNTEAFF	TGCGCCAGCAGCTTGGGACGACAGGGGAACACTGAAGCTTTCTTT
TRBV18	14	TRBJ2-1	NA	TRBD2	CASTRSGRAVEQFF	TGTGCCAGCACTAGGAGCGGGAGGGCGGTTGAGCAGTTCTTC
TRBV6-6	16	TRBJ1-3	NA	TRBD1	CASSSALRQGMSTIYF	TGTGCCAGCAGCTCAGCTCTTAGACAGGGGATGTCCACCATATATTTT
TRBV5-1	14	TRBJ1-1	NA	NA	CASSSGTLNTEAFF	TGCGCCAGCAGCTCCGGGACATTGAACACTGAAGCTTTCTTT
TRBV5-8	15	TRBJ2-1	NA	NA	CASSLSGSSYNEQFF	TGTGCCAGCAGCTTAAGCGGAAGCTCCTACAATGAGCAGTTCTTC
TRBV28	15	TRBJ2-3	NA	TRBD1	CASRTGGTGGDTQYF	TGTGCCAGCCGAACAGGGGGCACTGGAGGGGATACGCAGTATTTT
TRBV7-2	13	TRBJ2-5	once	TRBD2	CATSTSGMVAQYF	TGTGCCACCTCGACTAGCGGGATGGTGGCCCAGTACTTC
TRBV7-9	15	TRBJ2-7	once	TRBD2	CASSLIWEGAGEQYF	TGTGCCAGCAGCTTAATTTGGGAGGGAGCGGGCGAGCAGTACTTC
TRBV7-5	16	TRBJ2-7	once	NA	CARTNLVRGFSYEQYF	TGTGCCAGAACCAACCTAGTACGGGGGTTCTCCTACGAGCAGTACTTC
TRBV10-3	13	TRBJ1-5	NA	NA	CAIREGSGQPQHF	TGTGCCATCAGAGAGGGGTCGGGGCAGCCCCAGCATTTT
TRBV5-1	13	TRBJ1-1	NA	NA	CASSLLEDTEAFF	TGCGCCAGCAGCTTACTGGAGGACACTGAAGCTTTCTTT
TRBV29-1	12	TRBJ2-3	NA	NA	CSVEFGADTQYF	TGCAGCGTTGAATTCGGGGCAGATACGCAGTATTTT